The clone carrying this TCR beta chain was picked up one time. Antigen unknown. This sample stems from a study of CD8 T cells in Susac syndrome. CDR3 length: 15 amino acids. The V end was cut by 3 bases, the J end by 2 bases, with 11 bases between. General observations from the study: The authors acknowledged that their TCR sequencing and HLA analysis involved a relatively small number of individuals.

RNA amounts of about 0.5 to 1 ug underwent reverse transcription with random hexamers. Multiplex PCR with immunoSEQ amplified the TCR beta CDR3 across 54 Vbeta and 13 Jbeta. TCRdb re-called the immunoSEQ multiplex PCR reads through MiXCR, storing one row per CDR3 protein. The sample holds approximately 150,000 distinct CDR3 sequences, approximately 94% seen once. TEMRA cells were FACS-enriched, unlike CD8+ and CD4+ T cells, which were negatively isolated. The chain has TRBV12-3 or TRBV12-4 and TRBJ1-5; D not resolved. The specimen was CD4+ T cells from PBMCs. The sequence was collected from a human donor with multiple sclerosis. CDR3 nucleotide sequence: TGTGCCAGCAGTTTTGGTGGATCGGGCAATCAGCCCCAGCATTTT. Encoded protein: CASSFGGSGNQPQHF.